The clone carrying this T cell receptor beta chain was recorded many times. Its cognate antigen is unknown. With constant-segment primers, 5'RACE yielded cDNA libraries of TCR alpha and TCR beta that carried sample barcodes and UMIs. TCRdb ran MiXCR on the 5' RACE reads and lists one entry per CDR3 protein. In the table there are roughly 99,000 distinct CDR3 sequences, around 15% of which are singletons. The CDR3 has 16 residues. The V end was cut by 5 bases, the J end by 3 bases, with 17 bases between. The germline V gene has CDR1 MGHRA and CDR2 YSYEKL. The data derive from a study of T-cell memory formation after mild COVID-19. Broader study findings: A balance of CD4 and CD8 characterized clones contracting day 15 to 85, whereas later expanders leaned CD4+. Shrinking CD4+ clones resided mostly in CM and EM, and CD8+ ones in EMRA. The SARS-CoV-2 specificity of second-wave clones reaching peak at day 37 remained unverified.

This TCR was recovered from a man younger than 35 who had mild COVID-19 (a few samples of this study predate the infection). Cell type and time point are not known. The chain employs TRBV4-1 and TRBJ2-1; D is unclear. Sequencing used PBMCs or a T cell subset sorted from them (not recorded which). CDR3 amino acids: CASSTRTLVLYNEQFF. CDR3 nucleotides: TGCGCCAGCAGCACCCGGACCCTGGTCCTCTACAATGAGCAGTTCTTC.